This paragraph reports one T cell receptor (beta chain). Its antigen is unidentified. A junction end diverges from the germline sequence, so it may reflect a read error. This sample was taken from a study of T-cell reconstitution after alpha-beta-depleted transplantation in children. The TCRbeta library incorporated unique molecular identifiers. TCRdb re-analysed the PCR reads in MiXCR, keeping a single row per CDR3 protein. The profile shows a few hundred thousand distinct CDR3 sequences, 11% of them singletons. General observations from the study: Elevated TCRbeta diversity at day 60 was traced, in some patients, to surviving recipient T cells and thymic progenitors. T-cell counts and diversity at one year following transplant were attributed mainly to newly produced T cells. Reportedly, roughly two months post-transplant, alpha-beta T cells arose from several hundred expanded graft clones.

The CDR3 is 19 amino acids. The germline gives CDR1 SNHLY, CDR2 FYNNEI. This TCR was recovered from a male patient between 2 and 15 years old who had a stem cell transplant for chronic granulomatous disease, so the T cells may come from the graft donor. The chain carries TRBV2 and TRBJ1-5, with D perhaps matching TRBD1 (6 bases). The sample was peripheral blood, taken 180 days after TCRalphabeta/CD19-depleted stem cell transplant. This CDR3 reads CAISFLKGGRGYSNQPQHF. In DNA form, the CDR3 reads TGTGCCATCAGTTTCCTCAAGGGGGGCCGGGGATATAGCAATCAGCCCCAGCATTTT.